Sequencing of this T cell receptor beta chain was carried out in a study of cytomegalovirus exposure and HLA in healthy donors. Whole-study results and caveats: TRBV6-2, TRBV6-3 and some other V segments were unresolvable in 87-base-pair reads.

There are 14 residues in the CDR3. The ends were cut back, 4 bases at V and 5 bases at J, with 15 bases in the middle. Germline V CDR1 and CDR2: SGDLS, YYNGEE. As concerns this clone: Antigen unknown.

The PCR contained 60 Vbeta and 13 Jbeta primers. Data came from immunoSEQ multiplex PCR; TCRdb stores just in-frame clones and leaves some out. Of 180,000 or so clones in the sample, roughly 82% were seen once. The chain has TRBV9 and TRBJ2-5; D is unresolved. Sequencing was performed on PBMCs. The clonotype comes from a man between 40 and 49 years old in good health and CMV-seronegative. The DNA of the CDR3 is TGTGCCAGCAGCCCGCGTCCTAGTTTCGAGACCCAGTACTTC. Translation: CASSPRPSFETQYF.